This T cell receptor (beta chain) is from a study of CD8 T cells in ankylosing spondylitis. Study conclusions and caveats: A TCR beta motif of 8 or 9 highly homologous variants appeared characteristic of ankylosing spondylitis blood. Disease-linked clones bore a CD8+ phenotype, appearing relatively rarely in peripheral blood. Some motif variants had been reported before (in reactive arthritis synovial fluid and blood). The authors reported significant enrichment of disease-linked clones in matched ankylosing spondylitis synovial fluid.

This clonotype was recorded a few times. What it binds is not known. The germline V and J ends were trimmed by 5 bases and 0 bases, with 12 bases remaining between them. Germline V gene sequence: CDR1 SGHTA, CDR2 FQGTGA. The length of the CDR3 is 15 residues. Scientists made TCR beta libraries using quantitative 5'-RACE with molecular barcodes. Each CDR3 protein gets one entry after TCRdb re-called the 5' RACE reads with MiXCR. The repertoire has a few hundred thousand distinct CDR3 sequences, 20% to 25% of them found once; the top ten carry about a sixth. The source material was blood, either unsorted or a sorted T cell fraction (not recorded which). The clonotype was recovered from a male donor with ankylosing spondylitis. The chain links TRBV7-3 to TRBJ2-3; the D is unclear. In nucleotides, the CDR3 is TGTGCCAGCAGCCCGTCGGCGTCTAGCACAGATACGCAGTATTTT. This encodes CASSPSASSTDTQYF.